This is a list of T cell receptor beta chains from one sample in a study of blood T cell repertoires in COVID-19. Profiled with immunoSEQ multiplex PCR; TCRdb holds only in-frame clones, not every one. The sample lists 84,000 or so clones, roughly four fifths occurring once. Sequenced: peripheral blood. The receptors here all came from a human donor in a cohort sampled during active COVID-19. CDR3s include the opening cysteine and the closing phenylalanine or tryptophan. Fields, in order: clone size, V gene, J gene, D gene, CDR3 protein, CDR3 DNA. D genes are given only for firm matches. Size is omitted from some rows. Given values are once, few, many or a class for expanded clones.

abundance: few; v_gene: TRBV7-2; j_gene: TRBJ1-2; d_gene: -; CDR3aa: CASSLEGAVYGYTF; CDR3nt: TGTGCCAGCAGCTTAGAAGGGGCCGTTTATGGCTACACCTTC
abundance: once; v_gene: TRBV7-8; j_gene: TRBJ1-5; d_gene: -; CDR3aa: CASSRDGNSNQPQHF; CDR3nt: TGTGCCAGCAGCCGGGACGGGAATAGCAATCAGCCCCAGCATTTT
abundance: -; v_gene: TRBV30; j_gene: TRBJ2-5; d_gene: TRBD1; CDR3aa: CAWSEPGGKTPRETQYF; CDR3nt: TGTGCCTGGAGTGAGCCAGGGGGCAAGACTCCCCGGGAGACCCAGTACTTC
abundance: -; v_gene: TRBV24-1; j_gene: TRBJ2-2; d_gene: -; CDR3aa: CATSGVRDTGELFF; CDR3nt: TGTGCCACCAGTGGAGTCAGGGACACCGGGGAGCTGTTTTTT
abundance: -; v_gene: TRBV18; j_gene: TRBJ1-1; d_gene: TRBD1; CDR3aa: CASSPQGAKTEAFF; CDR3nt: TGTGCCAGCTCACCACAGGGGGCGAAGACTGAAGCTTTCTTT
abundance: -; v_gene: TRBV15; j_gene: TRBJ1-6; d_gene: -; CDR3aa: CATSRDRPGNSPLHF; CDR3nt: TGTGCCACCAGCAGAGATCGCCCGGGAAATTCACCCCTCCACTTT
abundance: few; v_gene: TRBV29-1; j_gene: TRBJ1-1; d_gene: -; CDR3aa: CSGRHGTEAFF; CDR3nt: TGCAGCGGACGCCACGGGACTGAAGCTTTCTTT
abundance: few; v_gene: TRBV5-4; j_gene: TRBJ2-7; d_gene: TRBD2; CDR3aa: CASSLGLAGGSVYEQYF; CDR3nt: TGTGCCAGCAGCTTGGGGTTAGCGGGGGGGTCCGTATACGAGCAGTACTTC
abundance: -; v_gene: TRBV7-2; j_gene: TRBJ1-1; d_gene: -; CDR3aa: CASSLGGWTEAFF; CDR3nt: TGTGCCAGCAGCTTAGGAGGGTGGACTGAAGCTTTCTTT
abundance: -; v_gene: TRBV7-3; j_gene: TRBJ2-3; d_gene: -; CDR3aa: CASRKSGRRTDTQYF; CDR3nt: TGTGCCAGCAGAAAGAGCGGGCGCCGCACAGATACGCAGTATTTT
abundance: -; v_gene: TRBV5-1; j_gene: TRBJ1-2; d_gene: -; CDR3aa: CASSSGGRNYGYTF; CDR3nt: TGCGCCAGCAGCTCGGGGGGTAGGAACTATGGCTACACCTTC